This T cell receptor beta chain was retrieved from a study of CD8 T cells in ankylosing spondylitis. TCRdb re-called the 5' RACE reads through MiXCR, storing one row per CDR3 protein. Of more than 150,000 distinct CDR3 sequences listed, about 13% are singletons. This clonotype was recorded a few times. CDR1 and CDR2 from the germline V gene are SGHAT and FQNNGV. Trimming left V 5 bases short and J 0 bases short, with 14 bases between. The CDR3 runs to 16 residues. The source is a male donor with ankylosing spondylitis or in good health (not recorded which). V usage is TRBV11-2 and J usage is TRBJ2-1; D perhaps matches TRBD2 (7 bases). Specimen: blood, either unsorted or a sorted T cell fraction (not recorded which). The CDR3 sequence: CASSKTGGSSYNEQFF. Here the CDR3 DNA reads TGTGCCAGCAGCAAGACGGGGGGCAGCTCCTACAATGAGCAGTTCTTC.